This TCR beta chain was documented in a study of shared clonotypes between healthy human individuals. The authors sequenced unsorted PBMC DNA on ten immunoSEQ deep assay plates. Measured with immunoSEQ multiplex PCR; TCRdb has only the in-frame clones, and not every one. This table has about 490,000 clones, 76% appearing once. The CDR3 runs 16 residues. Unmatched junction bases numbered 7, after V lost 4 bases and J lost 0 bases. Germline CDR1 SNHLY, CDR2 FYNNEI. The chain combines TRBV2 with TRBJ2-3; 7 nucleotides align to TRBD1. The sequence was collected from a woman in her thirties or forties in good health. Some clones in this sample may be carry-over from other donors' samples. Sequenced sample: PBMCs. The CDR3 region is CASSVSGTESTDTQYF. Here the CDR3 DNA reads TGTGCCAGCAGTGTTTCAGGGACAGAAAGCACAGATACGCAGTATTTT.